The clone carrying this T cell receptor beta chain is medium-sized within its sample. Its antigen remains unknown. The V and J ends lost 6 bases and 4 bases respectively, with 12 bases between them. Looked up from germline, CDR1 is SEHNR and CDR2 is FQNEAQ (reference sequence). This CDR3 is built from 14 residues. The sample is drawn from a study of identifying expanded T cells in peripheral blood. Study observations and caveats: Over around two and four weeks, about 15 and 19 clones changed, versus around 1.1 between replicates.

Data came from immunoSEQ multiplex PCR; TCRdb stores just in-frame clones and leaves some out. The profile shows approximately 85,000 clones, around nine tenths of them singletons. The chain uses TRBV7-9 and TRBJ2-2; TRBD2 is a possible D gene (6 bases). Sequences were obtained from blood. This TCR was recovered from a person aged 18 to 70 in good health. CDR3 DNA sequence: TGTGCCAGCAGGGGAGCGGGTTTCACCGGGGAGCTGTTTTTT. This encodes CASRGAGFTGELFF.